This TCR beta chain was found in a study of early T cells in non-severe SARS-CoV-2 infection. Study background: Sequencing of bulk RNA from unsorted whole blood was done, without chain pairing.

Only a few counts were recorded for this clonotype. Its specificity is not known. The CDR3 is made up of 14 amino acids. Germline CDR1 DFQATT, CDR2 SNEGSKA (reference sequence). V was pared by 6 bases and J by 2 bases, with 5 bases of the junction left unmatched. Study results and caveats: Anti-spike CD8 responses were favored by VDJdb matching, which missed private and CD4 specificities.

Molecules of cDNA were individually given unique molecular identifiers that were attached to them. TCRdb redid the calling of the 5' RACE reads with MiXCR, one entry per CDR3 protein. The data show about 100,000 distinct CDR3 sequences, around 14% seen once. The chain recombines TRBV20-1 with TRBJ2-5; 11 bases match TRBD1. The sequenced sample consisted of whole blood. The TCR originated in an adult who was a healthcare worker with PCR-confirmed SARS-CoV-2 infection or an uninfected control (not recorded which). The CDR3 here is CSAQGTGGQETQYF. The CDR3 nucleotides are TGCAGTGCCCAGGGGACAGGGGGACAAGAGACCCAGTACTTC.